This paragraph reports one T cell receptor (beta chain). The data belong to a study of blood T cell repertoires in COVID-19. Study as a whole: The origin of the acute and convalescent COVID-19 samples was the United States, Italy and Spain.

Under the authors' procedure: Estimated nucleated cell counts came from reference gene primer amplification. Assay: immunoSEQ multiplex PCR; the TCRdb copy retains only in-frame clones and omits some. From that table come the V and J calls and clone size; the DNA was used to work out D and trimming. The sample gives 150,000 to 160,000 clones, roughly 84% of which show up once; around 0.63% is in the top ten. Between the trimmed V and J ends, which lost 3 bases and 0 bases, there was a span of 9 bases. This CDR3 comprises 15 residues. The germline V gene encodes CDR1 SGHNT and CDR2 YENEEA. The source material was peripheral blood. The sequence came from a man in his 60s with COVID-19, enrolled during active disease. This rearrangement joins TRBV11-3 to TRBJ2-1; a possible D gene is TRBD2 (5 bases). The CDR3 here is CASSFTRSSYNEQFF. The DNA for the CDR3 is TGTGCCAGCAGCTTTACTAGAAGCTCCTACAATGAGCAGTTCTTC.